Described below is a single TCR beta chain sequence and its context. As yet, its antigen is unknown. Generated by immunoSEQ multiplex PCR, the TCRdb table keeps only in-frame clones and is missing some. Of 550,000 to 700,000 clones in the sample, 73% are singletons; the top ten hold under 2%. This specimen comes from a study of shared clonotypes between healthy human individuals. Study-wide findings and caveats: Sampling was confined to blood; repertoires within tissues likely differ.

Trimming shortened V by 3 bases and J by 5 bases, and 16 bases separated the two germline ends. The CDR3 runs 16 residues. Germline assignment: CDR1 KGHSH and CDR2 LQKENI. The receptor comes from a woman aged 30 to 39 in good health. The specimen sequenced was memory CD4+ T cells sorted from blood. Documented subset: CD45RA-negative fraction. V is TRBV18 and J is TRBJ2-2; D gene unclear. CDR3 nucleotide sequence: TGTGCCAGCTCACCCACTACCCCGAGTGGGACCGGGGAGCTGTTTTTT. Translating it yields CASSPTTPSGTGELFF.